Below are 8 T cell receptor beta chains sequenced from a single sample in a study of Tregs in tolerant kidney transplant recipients. For these TCRs, the target antigens are not known. Produced via immunoSEQ multiplex PCR; TCRdb's table is partial and in-frame only. Of approximately 17,000 clones in the sample, roughly 58% were seen once. Source material: Tregs from blood cultured with allogeneic cells. The receptors were gathered from a human donor in good health.

This clone appeared once. CDR3 sequence reads: CASSPVYPNKKGTQYF. The CDR3 DNA follows: TGTGCCAGCTCACCGGTGTATCCGAATAAGAAGGGTACGCAGTATTTT. The genes are TRBV18 and TRBJ2-3; D uncertain. The V end lost 3 bases, the J end lost 8 bases, and 21 bases lay between the germline ends. CDR3 length equals 16 residues. Per germline, CDR1 KGHSH and CDR2 LQKENI.

V is TRBV30 and J is TRBJ2-3, with D perhaps TRBD1 (6 bases). Germline CDR1 GTSNPN, CDR2 SVGIG (reference sequence). The ends were cut back, 0 bases at V and 3 bases at J, with 13 bases in the middle. This CDR3 is built from 15 residues. This CDR3 reads CAWSVGASGTDTQYF. DNA for the CDR3: TGTGCCTGGAGTGTGGGGGCAAGTGGGACAGATACGCAGTATTTT.

This chain links TRBV7-3 with TRBJ2-1; D remains unclear. The CDR3 is 15 amino acids. CDR1 is SGHTA, CDR2 FQGTGA, per germline. V gave up 4 bases and J gave up 4 bases, with 14 bases separating them. This chain's CDR3 is CASSSKVGGYNEQFF. The CDR3 DNA reads as TGTGCCAGCAGCTCCAAAGTGGGCGGATACAATGAGCAGTTCTTC.

This chain connects TRBV7-3 to TRBJ2-2, with D perhaps given as TRBD1 or TRBD2 (5 bases each). With 5 bases removed from V and 9 bases from J, the gap between germline ends came to 25 bases. CDR3 length: 17 residues. The germline V gene encodes CDR1 SGHTA and CDR2 FQGTGA. As DNA, the CDR3 is TGTGCCAGCAGCGAGCAGCCGGGACCCTTCGGTACCCGGGAGCTGTTTTTT. It codes for CASSEQPGPFGTRELFF.

A few counts support this clone. V is TRBV7-6 and J is TRBJ2-3, with 11 bases identical to TRBD2. V trimming: 5 bases; J trimming: 5 bases; junction bases outside the gene matches: 12. Germline assignment: CDR1 SGHVS and CDR2 FNYEAQ. The CDR3 contains 17 residues. As DNA, the CDR3 is TGTGCCAGCAGCCTAGGGGCTAGCGGGGGGTATGAAGATACGCAGTATTTT. It is translated as CASSLGASGGYEDTQYF.

By share, this clone counts as medium-sized. V and J are TRBV5-8 and TRBJ1-5, with D possibly TRBD1 on 6 matching bases. The CDR3 is 14 amino acids. CDR1 and CDR2 (germline): SGHTS, YDEGEE. V shed 2 bases and J shed 7 bases, with 13 bases lying between them. The CDR3 protein is CASSFREGGQPQHF. CDR3 DNA sequence: TGTGCCAGCAGCTTTCGGGAGGGGGGGCAGCCCCAGCATTTT.

V is TRBV7-9 and J is TRBJ1-1, with D perhaps TRBD1 (6 bases). Germline CDR1 and CDR2: SEHNR and FQNEAQ (reference sequence). The length of the CDR3 is 14 residues. V shed 2 bases and J shed 0 bases, with 7 bases lying between them. CDR3 amino acids: CASSLQGLNTEAFF. The CDR3 DNA reads TGTGCCAGCAGCTTACAGGGGTTGAACACTGAAGCTTTCTTT.

The gene calls are TRBV30 and TRBJ1-4, with 7 bases aligning to TRBD1. V lost 5 bases and J lost 1; bases outside the gene matches: 13. The CDR3 is made up of 17 amino acids. Germline CDR1 and CDR2: GTSNPN and SVGIG (reference sequence). CDR3 in DNA: TGTGCCTGGCAAGGGGCGACAGGGTTGGGAACTAATGAAAAACTGTTTTTT. Its protein is CAWQGATGLGTNEKLFF.